The rows below give T cell receptor beta chains drawn from one sample of a study of cytomegalovirus exposure and HLA in healthy donors. Profiling relied on immunoSEQ multiplex PCR, and the TCRdb table lists in-frame clones only, not all of them. This sample has about 50,000 clones, with 85% to 95% found just once. The specimen sequenced was PBMCs. These receptors came from a woman under 30 in good health and CMV-seropositive. The CDR3 runs from the conserved cysteine through the conserved F or W. A D gene is named only where the DNA matches it firmly. Clone sizes are given selectively: once, few, many, or a class where the clone is expanded.

>15|TRBJ2-1|TRBV12-5|TRBD2|.
TGTGCTAGTGGTTTGGTCTCTAGCGGGGGCCCCAGGCCCTTCTTC
CASGLVSSGGPRPFF
>15|TRBJ2-1|TRBV7-9|.|.
TGTGCCAGCAGCGAAACGGGGGATGATTGGCATGAGCAGTTCTTC
CASSETGDDWHEQFF
>13|TRBJ1-5|TRBV6-5|.|few
TGTGCCAGCAGTTACCAGGGTAATCAGCCCCAGCATTTT
CASSYQGNQPQHF
>16|TRBJ2-7|TRBV4-1|TRBD2|.
TGCGCCAGCAGCCTATCTCTAGCGGTACAGACCTACGAGCAGTACTTC
CASSLSLAVQTYEQYF
>13|TRBJ2-7|TRBV7-9|TRBD1|.
TGTGCCAGCAGCCCGGGACAGCGGTACGAGCAGTACTTC
CASSPGQRYEQYF
>14|TRBJ1-2|TRBV9|TRBD1|.
TGTGCCAGCACGCCGACAGGGACGGTTGATGGCTACACCTTC
CASTPTGTVDGYTF
>11|TRBJ2-1|TRBV20-1|TRBD1|once
TGCAGTGCTTTGACAGGGGATGAGCAGTTCTTC
CSALTGDEQFF
>17|TRBJ1-2|TRBV10-3|.|.
TGTGCCATCAGTGAGTCGAATCTTGGGCAACAAGTACGGGGCTACACCTTC
CAISESNLGQQVRGYTF
>13|TRBJ1-6|TRBV27|.|.
TGTGCCAGCAGTTTGGAGGGGCGAGGGGCCCTCCACTTT
CASSLEGRGALHF
>15|TRBJ2-5|TRBV6-1|TRBD2|.
TGTGCCAGCAGTGAAGCCGCGGGGGGCGGGGAGACCCAGTACTTC
CASSEAAGGGETQYF
>16|TRBJ2-7|TRBV27|.|.
TGTGCCAGCAGTTTAAGGGCCAGGGCTACCTCCTACGAGCAGTACTTC
CASSLRARATSYEQYF
>16|TRBJ1-2|TRBV28|.|.
TGTGCCAGCAGTCCATACCCCAGGGGAAGTAACTATGGCTACACCTTC
CASSPYPRGSNYGYTF
>15|TRBJ1-1|TRBV7-9|.|.
TGTGCCAGCAGCTTAGGTTGGGGGGAAAGCACTGAAGCTTTCTTT
CASSLGWGESTEAFF
>15|TRBJ2-5|TRBV5-4|.|.
TGTGCCAGCAGCTCCCGGGACATAAGTCCCGAGACCCAGTACTTC
CASSSRDISPETQYF
>16|TRBJ1-3|TRBV5-5|TRBD1|.
TGTGCCAGCAGCTCGGGACAGTGGACCTCTGGAAACACCATATATTTT
CASSSGQWTSGNTIYF
>16|TRBJ1-4|TRBV6-6|.|once
TGTGCCAGCAGTTACTCCGGGGGGAGGGGGAGGGAAAAACTGTTTTTT
CASSYSGGRGREKLFF
>13|TRBJ1-1|TRBV10-2|.|.
TGCGCCAGCACAATTGTGGAGGGCACTGAAGCTTTCTTT
CASTIVEGTEAFF
>15|TRBJ1-4|TRBV9|.|.
TGTGCCAGCAGCGATGGGGGCCTAACTAATGAAAAACTGTTTTTT
CASSDGGLTNEKLFF
>15|TRBJ1-2|TRBV5-6|.|.
TGTGCCAGCAGCTTGTTTCTCGGACATGGCTATGGCTACACCTTC
CASSLFLGHGYGYTF
>14|TRBJ2-2|TRBV7-6|.|once
TGTGCCAGCAGCTTAGTGACTCTAACCGGGGAGCTGTTTTTT
CASSLVTLTGELFF
>13|TRBJ2-7|TRBV14|TRBD1|.
TGTGCCAGCAGCCCGGACAGGGTCGGCGAGCAGTACTTC
CASSPDRVGEQYF
>15|TRBJ1-2|TRBV10-3|TRBD1|.
TGTGCCATCAGTGGCCACAGGGGAGCTAACTATGGCTACACCTTC
CAISGHRGANYGYTF
>15|TRBJ2-1|TRBV7-7|TRBD1|.
TGTGCCAGCAGCACCACAGGGGGCAGTACGAATGAGCAGTTCTTC
CASSTTGGSTNEQFF
>15|TRBJ2-2|TRBV9|TRBD2|.
TGTGCCAGCAGCCCTTTAGCGGGGGGCCCCGGGGAGCTGTTTTTT
CASSPLAGGPGELFF
>14|TRBJ1-2|TRBV27|.|.
TGTGCCAGCAGTTTGAGGGCGGGAAGTAGTGGCTACACCTTC
CASSLRAGSSGYTF
>13|TRBJ2-7|TRBV28|TRBD1|.
TGTGCCAGTGTGACAGGGGGCTCCTACGAGCAGTACTTC
CASVTGGSYEQYF
>11|TRBJ2-5|TRBV2|.|.
TGTGCCACCCAGGGGCGACAGACCCAGTACTTC
CATQGRQTQYF
>16|TRBJ2-5|TRBV28|TRBD1|.
TGTGCCAGCAGTCAAACCCGACAGGGGGACGGAGAGACCCAGTACTTC
CASSQTRQGDGETQYF
>14|TRBJ2-7|TRBV6-1|.|.
TGTGCCAGCAGTGAAGTCGGGAGCTCCTACGAGCAGTACTTC
CASSEVGSSYEQYF
>14|TRBJ2-5|TRBV4-1|.|.
TGCGCCAGCAGCCAAGCTTTAGCGGAAGAGACCCAGTACTTC
CASSQALAEETQYF
>16|TRBJ2-1|TRBV2|TRBD2|.
TGTGCCAGCAGTGAAGGACTAGCGGGGGGGCTAGGTGAGCAGTTCTTC
CASSEGLAGGLGEQFF
>16|TRBJ2-4|TRBV5-1|TRBD1|.
TGCGCCAGCAGCCCGGGACAGGGAATTTCCAAAAACATTCAGTACTTC
CASSPGQGISKNIQYF
>15|TRBJ1-1|TRBV5-6|TRBD1|.
TGTGCCAGCAGCTTATGGGACAGGGATCGCCCTGAAGCTTTCTTT
CASSLWDRDRPEAFF
>17|TRBJ2-5|TRBV10-3|.|.
TGTGCCATCAGTGAGGGGCGGGGGCTAATATATGAAGAGACCCAGTACTTC
CAISEGRGLIYEETQYF
>14|TRBJ1-1|TRBV5-4|.|.
TGTGCCAGCAGCCCGGATCCGGGGGGCACTGAAGCTTTCTTT
CASSPDPGGTEAFF
>12|TRBJ2-7|TRBV13|.|.
TGTGCCAGCAGCTTATTCCGTTACGAGCAGTACTTC
CASSLFRYEQYF
>14|TRBJ1-1|TRBV7-6|.|.
TGTGCCAGCAGCTTAGCACAGGGGAACACTGAAGCTTTCTTT
CASSLAQGNTEAFF
>15|TRBJ2-7|TRBV5-4|TRBD1|.
TGTGCCAGCAGCCCGGGCAGGGGGTATCTCAGGGAGCAGTACTTC
CASSPGRGYLREQYF
>16|TRBJ2-1|TRBV4-1|.|.
TGCGCCAGCAGCCAAGAAGGCGCGGGCTCCTACAATGAGCAGTTCTTC
CASSQEGAGSYNEQFF
>17|TRBJ1-4|TRBV19|.|.
TGTGCCAGTAGTACGGAGGGTGGAAGGCTTGTTAAAGAAAAACTGTTTTTT
CASSTEGGRLVKEKLFF
>11|TRBJ2-1|TRBV20-1|.|.
TGCAGTGCTGTAGGGGGCAATGAGCAGTTCTTC
CSAVGGNEQFF
>14|TRBJ2-7|TRBV28|.|.
TGTGCCAGCAAATCGGGATCTACTGGGTACGAGCAGTACTTC
CASKSGSTGYEQYF
>14|TRBJ1-2|TRBV11-2|TRBD1|.
TGTGCCAGCAGCCCGGGACAGGGACCCTATGGCTACACCTTC
CASSPGQGPYGYTF
>16|TRBJ2-2|TRBV13|.|.
TGTGCCAGCAGCTTAGAACGTGTGAAGGCGGCCGGGGAGCTGTTTTTT
CASSLERVKAAGELFF
>17|TRBJ1-2|TRBV19|TRBD1|once
TGTGCCAGTAGTATACTGGGACAGGGGGCATTAAAGGAAGGCTACACCTTC
CASSILGQGALKEGYTF
>15|TRBJ1-5|TRBV2|TRBD1|few
TGTGCCAGCAGTTCACAGGGGAGTAGCAATCAGCCCCAGCATTTT
CASSSQGSSNQPQHF
>14|TRBJ1-4|TRBV29-1|.|.
TGCAGCGCCGACTTCGGACAGACTAATGAAAAACTGTTTTTT
CSADFGQTNEKLFF
>15|TRBJ2-5|TRBV9|TRBD2|.
TGTGCCAGCAGCGTAGTAGCGGGGGGGCAAGAGACCCAGTACTTC
CASSVVAGGQETQYF
>16|TRBJ2-3|TRBV11-2|TRBD2|.
TGTGCCAGCAGCTTAGTCGTGGGGGGGGGCACAGATACGCAGTATTTT
CASSLVVGGGTDTQYF
>12|TRBJ2-3|TRBV10-1|.|.
TGCGCCAGGAAAGCTAGCACAGATACGCAGTATTTT
CARKASTDTQYF
>17|TRBJ1-3|TRBV2|.|.
TGTGCCAGCAGTGAAACCGATCAGGGGATGGAAGGAAACACCATATATTTT
CASSETDQGMEGNTIYF
>10|TRBJ1-4|TRBV12-2|.|.
TGTGCAACCGTGTCCGAAAAACTGTTTTTT
CATVSEKLFF
>14|TRBJ1-2|TRBV5-6|TRBD1|.
TGTGCCAGCAGCTCAGTAGGGGACAGCTATGGCTACACCTTC
CASSSVGDSYGYTF